This TCR beta chain was identified in a study of graft-versus-host responses after intestinal transplantation. Study context: Anti-thymocyte globulin served as induction for all recipients, who then took tacrolimus and steroids for two to three years.

This CDR3 comprises 13 residues. Looked up from germline, CDR1 is SNHLY and CDR2 is FYNNEI. Trimming removed 6 bases at V and 7 bases at J, with 13 bases between. Lamina propria and intraepithelial lymphocytes were released by processing graft tissue. TCRdb's copy holds only in-frame clones and misses some; the assay was immunoSEQ multiplex PCR. The data hold under 15,000 clones, with about three quarters observed a single time. Points from the study as a whole: An association linked early post-transplant HvG declines with peak circulating GvH clone levels. Ileal or blood samples showed some GvH clones first, and such clones were also found in recipient marrow.

A remark on this clone: Its antigen is undetermined.

This TCR was recovered from a human patient who received an intestinal transplant, so some T cells may come from the graft donor. The sample consisted of ileum tissue, taken more than 140 days after intestinal transplantation. The V call is TRBV2, the J call TRBJ2-1, with D tentatively TRBD1 (5 bases). CDR3 sequence (DNA): TGTGCCAGCAGGGGGCGTGTATTAAATGAGCAGTTCTTC. It encodes CASRGRVLNEQFF.